This record looks at one T cell receptor (beta chain) sequence and its context. Assignment of participants to cohorts was predicated upon participant-reported clinical history. The germline V and J ends were trimmed by 7 bases and 0 bases, with 16 bases remaining between them. Germline V lookup: CDR1 SEHNR, CDR2 FQNEAQ (reference sequence). The CDR3 has 16 residues. This entry comes from a study of blood T cell repertoires in COVID-19. Study as a whole: PBMCs, B-cell-depleted T cells, or T cells were the source of the cDNA or gDNA that made up the material.

Data came from immunoSEQ multiplex PCR; TCRdb stores just in-frame clones and leaves some out. The data show some 170,000 clones, about 90% seen once. Sequenced input: PBMCs or T cells enriched from blood (not recorded which). The chain employs TRBV7-9 and TRBJ1-3; D might be TRBD1 (5 bases). This receptor was obtained from a human donor with acute COVID-19. The donor label of this sample is uncertain. CDR3 DNA: TGTGCCAGCATACCCCTCGACAGAAGCTCTGGAAACACCATATATTTT. The encoded protein is CASIPLDRSSGNTIYF.